A selection of T cell receptor beta chains follows, all from one sample in a study of T cell changes during pregnancy in multiple sclerosis. Only in-frame clones appear in the TCRdb table, and some are missing; sequencing was by immunoSEQ multiplex PCR. The data hold tens of thousands of clones, with around nine tenths observed a single time. This specimen consisted of CD8+ T cells from peripheral blood mononuclear cells, obtained in the third trimester of pregnancy. All receptors derive from a female donor with multiple sclerosis, enrolled in a pregnancy study. Both conserved end residues are part of each CDR3. The order of the fields is J gene, V gene, D gene, CDR3 protein, CDR3 DNA. A D gene is named only where the DNA matches it firmly.

>TRBJ1-1|TRBV11-2|TRBD1
CASSLGRGDRVAFF
TGTGCCAGCAGCTTAGGGCGAGGGGACAGGGTGGCTTTCTTT
>TRBJ2-7|TRBV14|.
CASSQVQAPYEQYF
TGTGCCAGCAGCCAAGTCCAGGCGCCCTACGAGCAGTACTTC
>TRBJ1-2|TRBV7-9|.
CASSFEEDYGYTF
TGTGCCAGCAGCTTTGAGGAAGACTATGGCTACACCTTC
>TRBJ2-7|TRBV5-4|.
CASSPRFFSYEQYF
TGTGCCAGCAGCCCGCGCTTCTTCTCCTACGAGCAGTACTTC
>TRBJ2-7|TRBV5-6|TRBD2
CASSLIGRGSYEQYF
TGTGCCAGCAGCTTGATCGGGCGGGGGAGCTACGAGCAGTACTTC
>TRBJ1-1|TRBV10-3|.
CATEDSNRDTEAFF
TGTGCCACCGAAGACTCTAACAGGGATACTGAAGCTTTCTTT
>TRBJ2-1|TRBV7-6|TRBD2
CASSLVGFGGGTRDSYNEQFF
TGTGCCAGCAGCTTAGTAGGCTTCGGGGGGGGCACGCGGGACTCCTACAATGAGCAGTTCTTC
>TRBJ1-1|TRBV5-1|.
CASSPGAVLMNTEAFF
TGCGCCAGCAGCCCCGGAGCCGTCCTCATGAACACTGAAGCTTTCTTT
>TRBJ1-5|TRBV6-4|.
CASSDSHEGSQPQHF
TGTGCCAGCAGTGACTCTCACGAAGGGAGTCAGCCCCAGCATTTT
>TRBJ1-3|TRBV4-2|TRBD1
CASSQGTGQAGNTIYF
TGTGCCAGCAGCCAAGGAACGGGACAGGCTGGAAACACCATATATTTT
>TRBJ1-1|TRBV10-3|.
CAISGTGDTEAFF
TGTGCCATCAGTGGGACGGGGGACACTGAAGCTTTCTTT
>TRBJ2-1|TRBV27|TRBD1
CASSSRDRVWNEQFF
TGTGCCAGCAGTTCGCGGGACAGGGTGTGGAATGAGCAGTTCTTC
>TRBJ2-3|TRBV27|TRBD2
CASGRGADTQYF
TGTGCCAGCGGCCGGGGGGCAGATACGCAGTATTTT
>TRBJ2-2|TRBV19|TRBD2
CASSIHGGAGELFF
TGTGCCAGTAGTATCCACGGGGGGGCCGGGGAGCTGTTTTTT
>TRBJ2-1|TRBV7-3|TRBD1
CASSLGQGAFQDEQFF
TGTGCCAGCAGCTTAGGACAGGGGGCGTTTCAGGACGAGCAGTTCTTC
>TRBJ1-2|TRBV7-3|TRBD1
CASSLGQGFNYGYTF
TGTGCCAGCAGCTTGGGACAGGGGTTTAACTATGGCTACACCTTC
>TRBJ1-2|TRBV6-1|.
CAIEDSNYGYTF
TGTGCCATCGAGGACAGCAACTATGGCTACACCTTC
>TRBJ1-2|TRBV4-1|.
CASSQDQGLQFYGYTF
TGCGCCAGCAGCCAAGATCAGGGGCTGCAATTCTATGGCTACACCTTC
>TRBJ2-5|TRBV11-2|TRBD2
CASSLGRGARETQYF
TGTGCCAGCAGCTTAGGGCGGGGGGCAAGGGAGACCCAGTACTTC
>TRBJ1-1|TRBV5-4|TRBD1
CASGPDRQGGNTEAFF
TGTGCCAGCGGACCCGACCGACAGGGGGGGAACACTGAAGCTTTCTTT
>TRBJ2-7|TRBV5-6|TRBD2
CASSASGGSWEQYF
TGTGCCAGCAGCGCCAGCGGGGGGTCTTGGGAGCAGTACTTC
>TRBJ2-7|TRBV10-3|.
CAISEGGPEQYF
TGTGCCATCAGTGAGGGTGGGCCAGAGCAGTACTTC
>TRBJ2-5|TRBV6-5|TRBD2
CASIPSGGPSETQYF
TGTGCCAGCATTCCCAGCGGGGGGCCCTCCGAGACCCAGTACTTC
>TRBJ2-3|TRBV13|.
CASSLGLIGDYTQYF
TGTGCCAGCAGCTTAGGCCTAATCGGGGACTATACGCAGTATTTT
>TRBJ2-7|TRBV27|TRBD1
CAVRTGAYEQYF
TGTGCCGTCCGAACAGGGGCCTACGAGCAGTACTTC
>TRBJ2-2|TRBV7-6|.
CASSLVNSYTGELFF
TGTGCCAGCAGCCTAGTTAACAGCTACACCGGGGAGCTGTTTTTT
>TRBJ2-2|TRBV11-3|TRBD2
CASSSTSGGATGELFF
TGTGCCAGCAGCTCGACTAGCGGGGGGGCCACCGGGGAGCTGTTTTTT
>TRBJ1-2|TRBV6-1|TRBD1
CASSVVGGTEGYGYTF
TGTGCCAGCAGTGTCGTCGGAGGGACAGAGGGCTATGGCTACACCTTC